The table lists the clone carrying this T cell receptor (beta chain) with a few counts. Amplification targeted TCR beta CDR3 regions from RNA transcripts. The TCR CDR3 first-round RT-PCR relied on the HTBI primer set. TCRdb used MiXCR to reprocess the multiplex PCR reads, holding one entry per CDR3 protein. This sample carries a few hundred thousand distinct CDR3 sequences, approximately 15% of them seen once, and the ten largest clones take roughly 6.2%. This CDR3 has 14 residues. The V gene's germline CDR1 is MGHRA and CDR2 YSYEKL. Trimming removed 1 base from V and 2 bases from J, with 9 bases in between. These data are taken from a study of T cells in Graves' hyperthyroidism and ophthalmopathy.

Sequenced input: blood. The TCR sequence derives from a woman younger than 45 with Graves' hyperthyroidism that later progressed to Graves' ophthalmopathy. This chain connects TRBV4-1 to TRBJ2-7; D gene unclear. CDR3 protein: CASSQGTLTYEQYF. The DNA for the CDR3 is TGCGCCAGCAGCCAAGGGACGTTAACCTACGAGCAGTACTTC.